The 25 T cell receptor beta chains presented below share a single source sample, sequenced in a study of blood T cell repertoires in COVID-19. TCRdb's table, derived via immunoSEQ multiplex PCR, lists solely in-frame clones and lacks some. Of fewer than 60,000 clones listed, more than 70% are singletons. The sequenced sample consisted of peripheral blood. Source of these receptors: a human donor in a cohort sampled during active COVID-19.

The chain is built from TRBV12-5 and TRBJ2-5, with TRBD1 matching 8 bases. With 4 bases clipped from V and 5 bases from J, the junction kept 6 bases outside the gene matches. The length of the CDR3 is 14 residues. Germline V lookup: CDR1 LGHNT, CDR2 FRNRAP. The CDR3 is CASGSPNRGETQYF. CDR3 nucleotide sequence: TGTGCTAGTGGTTCCCCAAACAGGGGGGAGACCCAGTACTTC.

This chain joins TRBV18 and TRBJ1-3; no firm D call. Trimming pared 3 bases from V and 0 bases from J, leaving 18 bases between. The CDR3 covers 18 residues. Per germline, CDR1 KGHSH and CDR2 LQKENI. As DNA, the CDR3 is TGTGCCAGCTCACCCCCCTCTTCGGGTACACTCTCTGGAAACACCATATATTTT. Residues: CASSPPSSGTLSGNTIYF. The entire variable domain, with the rest obtained from reference TRBV18 and TRBJ1-3, is as follows: NAGVMQNPRHLVRRRGQEARLRCSPMKGHSHVYWYRQLPEEGLKFMVYLQKENIIDESGMPKERFSAEFPKEGPSILRIQQVVRGDSAAYFCASSPPSSGTLSGNTIYFGEGSWLTVV.

The chain couples TRBV6-5 to TRBJ1-2; D unclear. Looked up from germline, CDR1 is MNHEY and CDR2 is SVGAGI. Trimming stripped 4 bases from V and 3 bases from J, with 12 bases between. The CDR3 is 14 amino acids. Written as DNA, the CDR3 is TGTGCCAGCAGTTCTGAGAGGGCTCACTATGGCTACACCTTC. This sequence encodes CASSSERAHYGYTF.

The chain links TRBV2 to TRBJ2-2; no clear D. V lost 7 bases, J lost 2 bases, and 11 bases lay in between. There are 14 residues in the CDR3. CDR1 and CDR2 (germline): SNHLY, FYNNEI. CDR3 sequence (DNA): TGTGCCAGCAATCTAAAACTAAACACCGGGGAGCTGTTTTTT. Its translation is CASNLKLNTGELFF.

The V and J genes are TRBV21-1 and TRBJ1-1; no check of the table's D call, TRBD1, against the DNA was made. TRBV21-1 is classified as a pseudogene. This CDR3 has 17 residues. Written as DNA, the CDR3 is TGTGCCAGCAGCGGTGTCAGGGTGAGGCACATGAACACTGAAGCTTTCTTT. Translating it yields CASSGVRVRHMNTEAFF.

This clone has just a few counts. The CDR3 DNA follows: TGTGCCAGCAGTTACCTCGCGGAAACGAACACCGGGGAGCTGTTTTTT. This gives the protein CASSYLAETNTGELFF. The rearrangement uses TRBV6-2 or TRBV6-3 and TRBJ2-2; no firm D call. Germline assignment: CDR1 MNHEY and CDR2 SVGEGT. V was clipped by 2 bases and J by 0 bases, with 10 bases between them. CDR3 length: 16 residues.

The chain links TRBV28 to TRBJ1-2; D call uncertain. Trimming took 3 bases from V and 2 from J, leaving 13 bases between them. The CDR3 sequence is 15 residues long. Germline CDR1 and CDR2: MDHEN and SYDVKM. Written as DNA, the CDR3 is TGTGCCAGCAGTTTGGCCCTACAGATGAACTATGGCTACACCTTC. This codes for CASSLALQMNYGYTF.

V is TRBV7-8 and J is TRBJ1-5, with D possibly being TRBD1 (6 bases). Trimming removed 2 bases at V and 7 bases at J, with 18 bases between. Germline V gene sequence: CDR1 SGHVS, CDR2 FQNEAQ. The CDR3 totals 16 residues. The CDR3 DNA sequence: TGTGCCAGCAGCTTATTCCGTTCGGGACACGAACAGCCCCAGCATTTT. Its protein is CASSLFRSGHEQPQHF.

This chain uses TRBV5-1 with TRBJ1-2; 7 nucleotides align to TRBD1. This CDR3 has 14 residues. Germline CDR1 reads SGHRS; CDR2 reads YFSETQ. V lost 0 bases to trimming and J lost 8 bases; unmatched junction nucleotides: 7. The CDR3, as DNA: TGCGCCAGCAGCTTGGGGGACAGCCGGGGAGGCTACACCTTC. Residues: CASSLGDSRGGYTF.

This chain links TRBV10-2 with TRBJ2-1; possible D gene TRBD2, 5 bases. CDR1 WSHSY and CDR2 SAAADI come from the germline V gene. V was clipped by 3 bases and J by 8 bases, with 14 bases between them. The CDR3 has 14 amino acids. CDR3 sequence reads: CASSEEGLGYEQFF. CDR3 sequence (DNA): TGCGCCAGCAGTGAAGAGGGATTGGGATATGAGCAGTTCTTC.

This clone was seen repeatedly, ten times or more. The chain joins TRBV19 to TRBJ1-2; D gene ambiguous. The CDR3 loop spans 13 amino acids. Trimming pared 4 bases from V and 3 bases from J, leaving 9 bases between. Germline assignment: CDR1 LNHDA and CDR2 SQIVND (reference sequence). Written as DNA, the CDR3 is TGTGCCAGTAGTACTTCGACACACTATGGCTACACCTTC. This sequence encodes CASSTSTHYGYTF.

The V call is TRBV2, the J call TRBJ2-1, with 7 bases that match TRBD2. V was pared by 4 bases and J by 2 bases, with 2 bases of the junction left unmatched. The CDR3 extends over 14 amino acids. From germline, CDR1 is SNHLY and CDR2 FYNNEI. The CDR3 protein is CASSGTRAYNEQFF. The CDR3, as DNA: TGTGCCAGCAGTGGGACTAGAGCCTACAATGAGCAGTTCTTC. The complete variable domain, with remaining parts taken from reference TRBV2 and TRBJ2-1, reads EPEVTQTPSHQVTQMGQEVILRCVPISNHLYFYWYRQILGQKVEFLVSFYNNEISEKSEIFDDQFSVERPDGSNFTLKIRSTKLEDSAMYFCASSGTRAYNEQFFGPGTRLTVL.

The chain carries TRBV12-3 or TRBV12-4 and TRBJ1-2; 7 nucleotides match TRBD1. The CDR3 covers 13 residues. V lost 7 bases and J lost 2; bases outside the gene matches: 4. In DNA form, the CDR3 reads TGTGCCAGCACCGTACAGGGGAACTATGGCTACACCTTC. This codes for CASTVQGNYGYTF.

V is TRBV27 and J is TRBJ1-1; no clear D. This CDR3 spans 15 amino acids. Germline CDR1 is MNHEY and CDR2 is SMNVEV (reference sequence). V lost 1 base, J lost 0 bases, and 9 bases lay in between. CDR3: CASSLFSDMNTEAFF. In nucleotides, the CDR3 is TGTGCCAGCAGTTTATTTTCAGATATGAACACTGAAGCTTTCTTT.

The chain links TRBV29-1 to TRBJ2-1; 8 bases map to TRBD1. The germline V gene encodes CDR1 SQVTM and CDR2 ANQGSEA. The CDR3 spans 13 residues. After removal of 4 bases from V and 2 bases from J, the junction contained 1 base not matched to a gene. The CDR3 DNA follows: TGCAGCGTTGCAGGGGGCCCCTACAATGAGCAGTTCTTC. It codes for CSVAGGPYNEQFF.

The rearrangement links TRBV11-3 to TRBJ2-1; 7 bases map to TRBD1. Germline V gene sequence: CDR1 SGHNT, CDR2 YENEEA. V lost 5 bases and J lost 7; bases outside the gene matches: 11. The CDR3 covers 15 residues. The CDR3 DNA is TGTGCCAGCAGCGCAGGGGGTACGGGTTTTAATGAGCAGTTCTTC. Translation gives CASSAGGTGFNEQFF.

This clone was counted between two and nine times. The chain joins TRBV7-2 to TRBJ2-3; 8 bases line up with TRBD2. The CDR3 length is 14 residues. V was pared by 3 bases and J by 1 base, with 0 bases of the junction left unmatched. Germline V gene sequence: CDR1 SGHTA, CDR2 FQGNSA. In DNA, the CDR3 is TGTGCCAGCAGCTTTAGCGGGGGCACAGATACGCAGTATTTT. It translates to CASSFSGGTDTQYF. The full variable domain, rest sourced from reference TRBV7-2 and TRBJ2-3, is GAGVSQSPSNKVTEKGKDVELRCDPISGHTALYWYRQSLGQGLEFLIYFQGNSAPDKSGLPSDRFSAERTGGSVSTLTIQRTQQEDSAVYLCASSFSGGTDTQYFGPGTRLTVL.

The rearrangement joins TRBV3-1 (or the pseudogene TRBV3-2) to TRBJ2-5, with D perhaps TRBD1 (5 bases). CDR1 is LGHDT, CDR2 YNNKEL, per germline (reference sequence). This CDR3 has 16 amino acids. V lost 4 bases and J lost 5, with 20 bases in between. The CDR3 coding sequence is TGTGCCAGCAGCCGTGTTTTTGGCCAGGGTCTTGAGACCCAGTACTTC. This encodes CASSRVFGQGLETQYF.

The chain is built from TRBV7-6 and TRBJ1-5; a weak D match, TRBD1 (6 bases). V gave up 0 bases and J gave up 6 bases, with 12 bases separating them. CDR1 is SGHVS and CDR2 is FNYEAQ in the germline V gene. The CDR3 totals 15 residues. The CDR3 loop reads CASSLAGGASQPQHF. DNA of the CDR3: TGTGCCAGCAGCTTAGCAGGGGGTGCTAGTCAGCCCCAGCATTTT. The complete variable domain, with remaining parts taken from reference TRBV7-6 and TRBJ1-5, reads GAGVSQSPRYKVTKRGQDVALRCDPISGHVSLYWYRQALGQGPEFLTYFNYEAQQDKSGLPNDRFSAERPEGSISTLTIQRTEQRDSAMYRCASSLAGGASQPQHFGDGTRLSIL.

The chain carries TRBV5-1 and TRBJ2-3, with 11 bases that match TRBD2. The CDR3 runs to 17 residues. CDR1 is SGHRS, CDR2 YFSETQ, per germline. J gave up 5 bases and V 0 bases, and 8 bases lay outside the gene matches. Here the CDR3 reads CASSLANLAGGEDTQYF. DNA for the CDR3: TGCGCCAGCAGCTTGGCCAATCTAGCGGGAGGAGAAGATACGCAGTATTTT.

V is TRBV19 and J is TRBJ2-1; 10 positions agree with TRBD2. The length of the CDR3 is 15 residues. Germline values: CDR1 LNHDA, CDR2 SQIVND (reference sequence). After removal of 4 bases from V and 2 bases from J, the junction contained 2 bases not matched to a gene. The CDR3 DNA follows: TGTGCCAGTAGTAAACTAGCGGGACCCTACAATGAGCAGTTCTTC. Residues: CASSKLAGPYNEQFF.

The genes are TRBV7-9 and TRBJ2-3, with TRBD2 matching 8 bases. V lost 5 bases, J lost 3 bases, and 7 bases stayed unmatched. The germline V gene has CDR1 SEHNR and CDR2 FQNEAQ (reference sequence). The length of the CDR3 is 15 residues. The CDR3: CASSHSGIGTDTQYF. Here the CDR3 DNA reads TGTGCCAGCAGCCATAGCGGGATAGGTACAGATACGCAGTATTTT.

The chain is built from TRBV6-5 and TRBJ2-7; perhaps TRBD2 as D (7 bases). The CDR3 totals 15 residues. Looked up from germline, CDR1 is MNHEY and CDR2 is SVGAGI. V lost 6 bases and J 7 bases, leaving 22 bases between the germline ends. The CDR3 DNA sequence: TGTGCCAGCAGACCCGCCCGGGCGGGGGCTAGGGAGCAGTACTTC. It specifies CASRPARAGAREQYF.

This sequence joins TRBV11-2 and TRBJ2-7; 8 bases match TRBD1. Trimming took 1 base from V and 2 from J; bases not matched to a gene: 7. Germline V gene sequence: CDR1 SGHAT, CDR2 FQNNGV. The CDR3 sequence is 16 residues long. The CDR3 is CASSLVGRTGPYEQYF. The CDR3 DNA reads as TGTGCCAGCAGCTTAGTGGGGCGGACAGGGCCCTACGAGCAGTACTTC.

The chain has TRBV2 and TRBJ1-1; tentative D call: TRBD1 (5 bases). V was clipped by 5 bases and J by 2 bases, with 12 bases between them. Germline CDR1 is SNHLY and CDR2 is FYNNEI. The CDR3 is 14 residues long. The CDR3 sequence is CASSLNDRNTEAFF. In DNA, the CDR3 is TGTGCCAGCAGTTTGAATGACAGAAACACTGAAGCTTTCTTT. The full variable domain, with the rest looked up from reference TRBV2 and TRBJ1-1, is EPEVTQTPSHQVTQMGQEVILRCVPISNHLYFYWYRQILGQKVEFLVSFYNNEISEKSEIFDDQFSVERPDGSNFTLKIRSTKLEDSAMYFCASSLNDRNTEAFFGQGTRLTVV.